The rows below give T cell receptor beta chains drawn from one sample of a study of shared clonotypes between healthy human individuals. Assay: immunoSEQ multiplex PCR; the TCRdb copy retains only in-frame clones and omits some. The sample consists of millions of clones, 85% to 95% of them appearing once. Sequences were obtained from naive CD8+ T cells from PBMCs. The receptors were sampled from a man younger than 35 in good health. Some clones in this sample may be carry-over from other donors' samples. Both conserved end residues are part of each CDR3. The D gene is left open where the match is weak. Some rows mark clone size as missing; the rest say once, few, many or name a class of expanded clone.

length	J	size	D	V	CDR3	DNA
14	TRBJ1-2	NA	NA	TRBV6-5	CASSSLGTYYGYTF	TGTGCCAGCAGTTCCTTAGGGACCTACTATGGCTACACCTTC
15	TRBJ1-1	NA	NA	TRBV30	CACDSPMSGYTEAFF	TGTGCCTGTGACTCCCCCATGTCAGGGTACACTGAAGCTTTCTTT
16	TRBJ2-1	NA	TRBD2	TRBV14	CASSPGTSWTLDEQFF	TGTGCCAGCAGCCCGGGGACTAGTTGGACACTCGATGAGCAGTTCTTC
15	TRBJ2-7	NA	NA	TRBV5-1	CASSLSVGRSYEQYF	TGCGCCAGCAGCTTGTCTGTGGGCCGCTCCTACGAGCAGTACTTC
14	TRBJ2-3	NA	NA	TRBV2	CATSVGGSTDTQYF	TGTGCCACTTCCGTTGGGGGTAGTACAGATACGCAGTATTTT
13	TRBJ1-2	NA	TRBD1	TRBV7-9	CASSLGTGGGYTF	TGTGCCAGCAGCCTCGGGACAGGGGGAGGCTACACCTTC
11	TRBJ2-7	NA	NA	TRBV20-1	CSASEGYEQYF	TGCAGTGCTAGCGAGGGCTACGAGCAGTACTTC
12	TRBJ2-7	once	NA	TRBV27	CASSFIGDEQYF	TGTGCCAGCAGTTTTATCGGGGACGAGCAGTACTTC
18	TRBJ2-1	NA	TRBD2	TRBV7-6	CASSRGLAGEWKYNEQFF	TGTGCCAGCAGCCGGGGACTAGCGGGAGAATGGAAATATAATGAGCAGTTCTTC
20	TRBJ2-1	NA	TRBD2	TRBV15	CATSGYAGTSGYFSYNEQFF	TGTGCCACCAGCGGGTACGCCGGGACTAGCGGGTACTTCTCCTACAATGAGCAGTTCTTC
15	TRBJ2-7	NA	NA	TRBV27	CASSLWAGANYEQYF	TGTGCCAGCAGTTTATGGGCAGGGGCGAACTACGAGCAGTACTTC
18	TRBJ2-5	once	TRBD2	TRBV5-6	CASSLGPSGREGAETQYF	TGTGCCAGCAGCTTGGGCCCTAGCGGGAGGGAAGGGGCAGAGACCCAGTACTTC
14	TRBJ2-1	NA	NA	TRBV19	CASSLGGGAYEQFF	TGTGCCAGTAGCCTTGGGGGTGGGGCTTATGAGCAGTTCTTC
16	TRBJ2-1	NA	TRBD1	TRBV27	CASTLLRDRGHNEQFF	TGTGCCAGCACCCTCCTCCGGGACAGGGGGCACAATGAGCAGTTCTTC
12	TRBJ1-5	few	NA	TRBV7-9	CASSSRAQPQHF	TGTGCCAGCAGCTCTAGGGCCCAGCCCCAGCATTTT
14	TRBJ1-5	NA	NA	TRBV4-2	CASSQESGFQPQHF	TGTGCCAGCAGCCAAGAATCGGGGTTTCAGCCCCAGCATTTT
16	TRBJ1-5	NA	TRBD1	TRBV7-9	CASSLVGGGGNQPQHF	TGTGCCAGCAGCTTAGTAGGGGGCGGCGGCAATCAGCCCCAGCATTTT
12	TRBJ2-1	NA	NA	TRBV27	CASTATYGEQFF	TGTGCCAGCACAGCGACGTACGGTGAGCAGTTCTTC
13	TRBJ2-7	NA	TRBD1	TRBV7-9	CTSTTGGPYEQYF	TGTACCAGCACCACAGGGGGACCCTACGAGCAGTACTTC
18	TRBJ2-3	once	TRBD1	TRBV5-4	CASSNKTGAPQLGDTQYF	TGTGCCAGCAGCAATAAGACAGGGGCACCCCAACTAGGAGATACGCAGTATTTT
13	TRBJ2-7	NA	NA	TRBV11-1	CASSPTRAYEQYF	TGTGCCAGCAGCCCTACAAGGGCCTACGAGCAGTACTTC
14	TRBJ1-1	NA	NA	TRBV11-2	CASSPLRGNTEAFF	TGTGCCAGCAGCCCCTTACGTGGGAACACTGAAGCTTTCTTT
16	TRBJ2-5	NA	NA	TRBV6-5	CASSYGGATRKETQYF	TGTGCCAGCAGTTACGGGGGAGCTACCCGAAAAGAGACCCAGTACTTC
15	TRBJ2-7	NA	TRBD2	TRBV30	CAWTKTLAGVYEQYF	TGTGCCTGGACAAAAACACTAGCGGGAGTATACGAGCAGTACTTC
15	TRBJ1-4	NA	NA	TRBV2	CASSPLQGTNEKLFF	TGTGCCAGCAGTCCGCTGCAGGGGACTAATGAAAAACTGTTTTTT
16	TRBJ1-2	NA	NA	TRBV15	CATSRPAETGAYGYTF	TGTGCCACCAGCAGACCCGCGGAGACGGGTGCCTATGGCTACACCTTC
12	TRBJ1-1	NA	NA	TRBV7-8	CASRRTVFEAFF	TGTGCCAGCCGACGTACCGTTTTTGAAGCTTTCTTT
14	TRBJ2-1	NA	NA	TRBV4-3	CASSPGVQYNEQFF	TGCGCCAGCAGCCCCGGGGTCCAATACAATGAGCAGTTCTTC
18	TRBJ1-5	NA	TRBD1	TRBV7-8	CASSLGGDSLYSNQPQHF	TGTGCCAGCAGCTTAGGAGGGGACAGTTTGTATAGCAATCAGCCCCAGCATTTT
12	TRBJ2-2	NA	NA	TRBV27	CASSLVPGELFF	TGTGCCAGCAGTTTGGTCCCCGGGGAGCTGTTTTTT
10	TRBJ1-1	NA	NA	TRBV6-6	CASRNPEAFF	TGTGCCAGCAGGAACCCTGAAGCTTTCTTT
14	TRBJ1-2	NA	NA	TRBV28	CASSSRRPTHGYTF	TGTGCCAGCAGTTCCCGGCGACCTACACATGGCTACACCTTC
13	TRBJ2-3	once	NA	TRBV7-3	CASSFLGGDTQYF	TGTGCCAGCAGCTTTCTCGGGGGAGATACGCAGTATTTT
15	TRBJ1-1	NA	NA	TRBV10-2	CASSAPDGANTEAFF	TGCGCCAGCAGTGCCCCGGACGGGGCGAACACTGAAGCTTTCTTT
15	TRBJ1-1	NA	NA	TRBV30	CAWSISETGNTEAFF	TGTGCCTGGAGTATTTCGGAGACGGGCAACACTGAAGCTTTCTTT